A single T cell receptor beta chain is shown here with its context. Its antigen is unidentified. This sample stems from a study of OX40 agonist ivuxolimab in advanced cancers. The wider study: Patients were dosed intravenously with ivuxolimab at 0.01 to 10 mg/kg every 2 weeks. Study results and limitations: At doses 0.1 to 3.0 mg/kg, CD4+ and CD8+ clones expanded. Clonal expansion among partial responders at 0.1-3.0 mg/kg ranked near the lowest.

Measured with immunoSEQ multiplex PCR; TCRdb has only the in-frame clones, and not every one. The sample carries about 56,000 clones, 70% to 85% recorded once. Here the sequenced sample was CD4+ or CD8+ T cells sorted from blood, taken in a trial of the OX40 agonist ivuxolimab. This sequence originates from an adult with an advanced solid tumor such as melanoma, head and neck, liver or kidney cancer.

Here the CDR3 reads CASSGLGATNEKLFF. The DNA for the CDR3 is TGTGCCAGCAGTGGGCTGGGGGCAACTAATGAAAAACTGTTTTTT. This chain connects TRBV6-5 to TRBJ1-4, with D possibly being TRBD1 (5 bases). The CDR3 totals 15 residues. Germline-derived CDR1 and CDR2 are MNHEY and SVGAGI. V lost 5 bases to trimming and J lost 0 bases, with 10 bases between them.